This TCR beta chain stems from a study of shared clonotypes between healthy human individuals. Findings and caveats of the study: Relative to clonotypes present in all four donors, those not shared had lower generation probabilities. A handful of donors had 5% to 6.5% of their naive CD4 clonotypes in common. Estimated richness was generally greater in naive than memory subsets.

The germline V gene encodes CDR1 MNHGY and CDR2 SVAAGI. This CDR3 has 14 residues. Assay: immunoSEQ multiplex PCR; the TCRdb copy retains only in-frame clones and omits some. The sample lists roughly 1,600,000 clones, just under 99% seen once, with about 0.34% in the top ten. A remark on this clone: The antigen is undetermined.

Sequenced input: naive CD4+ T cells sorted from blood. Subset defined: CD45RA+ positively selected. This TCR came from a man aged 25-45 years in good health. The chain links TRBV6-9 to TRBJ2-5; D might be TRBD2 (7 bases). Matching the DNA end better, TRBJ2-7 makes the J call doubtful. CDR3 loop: CASSLRGGFYEQYF. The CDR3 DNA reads TGTGCCAGCAGTCTGAGGGGGGGGTTCTACGAGCAGTACTTC.